Listed below are T cell receptor beta chains from one sample, sequenced in a study of T cell responses to AZD1222 COVID-19 vaccine. Produced via immunoSEQ multiplex PCR; TCRdb's table is partial and in-frame only. The sample contains 140,000 or so clones, approximately 90% of which appear only once. This material consisted of peripheral blood, taken 28 days after the second AZD1222 dose. These receptors came from an adult who received the AZD1222 COVID-19 vaccine. Both conserved end residues are trimmed from each CDR3. For some rows the clone size is stated as once, few or many, or as a class when expanded; others skip it.

abundance: -; j_gene: TRBJ1-5; v_gene: TRBV7-2; CDR3aa: ASSFGNQPQH
abundance: -; j_gene: TRBJ2-3; v_gene: TRBV28; CDR3aa: ASSTTGRTGTQY
abundance: -; j_gene: TRBJ2-3; v_gene: TRBV28; CDR3aa: ASSFFGRGFTDTQY
abundance: -; j_gene: TRBJ2-2; v_gene: TRBV7-7; CDR3aa: ASSYRAALQNTGELF
abundance: -; j_gene: TRBJ1-2; v_gene: TRBV18; CDR3aa: ASSPEVGVYGYT
abundance: -; j_gene: TRBJ2-1; v_gene: TRBV24-1; CDR3aa: ATQDSYNEQF
abundance: -; j_gene: TRBJ1-4; v_gene: TRBV28; CDR3aa: ASSSGQGAANEKLF
abundance: -; j_gene: TRBJ1-1; v_gene: TRBV14; CDR3aa: ASSRNRETEAF
abundance: -; j_gene: TRBJ1-3; v_gene: TRBV7-3; CDR3aa: ASSLGASGNTIY
abundance: -; j_gene: TRBJ2-1; v_gene: TRBV6-1; CDR3aa: ASSELRGWYNEQF
abundance: -; j_gene: TRBJ2-7; v_gene: TRBV7-2; CDR3aa: ASSLRGTSGTLSSYEQY
abundance: -; j_gene: TRBJ2-7; v_gene: TRBV7-3; CDR3aa: ASSAYEQY
abundance: -; j_gene: TRBJ2-3; v_gene: TRBV19; CDR3aa: ASSMGSGAGDFNTQY
abundance: once; j_gene: TRBJ2-7; v_gene: TRBV3-1/TRBV3-2; CDR3aa: ASSVSGQPMTWVSYEQY
abundance: few; j_gene: TRBJ2-7; v_gene: TRBV9; CDR3aa: ASSAFGQTADEQY
abundance: -; j_gene: TRBJ1-2; v_gene: TRBV5-1; CDR3aa: ASSLEQESGYT
abundance: -; j_gene: TRBJ1-1; v_gene: TRBV2; CDR3aa: AIKTGAGTEAF
abundance: -; j_gene: TRBJ1-5; v_gene: TRBV27; CDR3aa: ASTPRLGNNQPQH
abundance: few; j_gene: TRBJ1-3; v_gene: TRBV6-5; CDR3aa: ASSLSTNGRNTIY
abundance: -; j_gene: TRBJ2-3; v_gene: TRBV28; CDR3aa: ASRVGGTDTQY
abundance: -; j_gene: TRBJ1-1; v_gene: TRBV9; CDR3aa: ASSPGQAVEAF
abundance: -; j_gene: TRBJ1-6; v_gene: TRBV5-4; CDR3aa: ASSVGQLDSPLH
abundance: -; j_gene: TRBJ1-1; v_gene: TRBV28; CDR3aa: ASRPGPVLGAF
abundance: -; j_gene: TRBJ2-6; v_gene: TRBV11-3; CDR3aa: ASSLGATGASSGANVLT
abundance: -; j_gene: TRBJ2-7; v_gene: TRBV5-6; CDR3aa: ASSLAGGRGEREQY
abundance: -; j_gene: TRBJ2-3; v_gene: TRBV10-1; CDR3aa: ASSDIAGSRRTDTQY
abundance: -; j_gene: TRBJ1-4; v_gene: TRBV23-1; CDR3aa: ASTLKREKLF